The entry that follows covers one T cell receptor (beta chain) sequence. The data originate from a study of blood T cell repertoires in COVID-19. Study overall: Acute and convalescent COVID-19 specimens originated in the United States, Italy and Spain. In each case, the material was cDNA or gDNA derived from T cells, B-cell-depleted T cells, or PBMCs.

As handled by the study authors: Estimates of nucleated cell counts were drawn from the amplification of reference gene primers. Measured with immunoSEQ multiplex PCR; TCRdb has only the in-frame clones, and not every one. The V and J calls and clone size come from that table; D and trimming were worked out from the DNA. Among fewer than 90,000 clones listed, 70% to 90% were seen once. This CDR3 region has 11 residues. V was clipped by 1 base and J by 8 bases, with 5 bases between them. The germline V gene encodes CDR1 LGHDT and CDR2 YNNKEL (reference sequence). The rearrangement links TRBV3-1 (or the pseudogene TRBV3-2) to TRBJ1-2, with unresolved D. The receptor comes from a man in his 60s with acute or convalescent COVID-19. The source material was peripheral blood. CDR3 residues: CASSQGMGYTF. The DNA of the CDR3 is TGTGCCAGCAGCCAAGGTATGGGCTACACCTTC.